Below are 27 T cell receptor beta chains sequenced from a single sample in a study of blood T cell repertoires in COVID-19. The repertoire was sequenced with immunoSEQ multiplex PCR; TCRdb's copy has only in-frame clones and lacks some. Here the sample spans about 200,000 clones, 75% to 85% being singletons. Input material: PBMCs or T cells enriched from blood (not recorded which). These receptors came from a woman aged 40-49 years with acute COVID-19.

The V call is TRBV13, the J call TRBJ2-1; 8 nucleotides align to TRBD2. The V segment lost 3 bases and the J segment 4 bases; nucleotides outside the gene matches: 11. This CDR3 has 17 amino acids. The germline V gene has CDR1 PRHDT and CDR2 FYEKMQ (reference sequence). CDR3 nucleotides: TGTGCCAGCAGCTTTCCCGCTTTCGAGCGGGGGTACAATGAGCAGTTCTTC. It specifies CASSFPAFERGYNEQFF.

This chain uses TRBV29-1 with TRBJ1-5, with 8 positions matching TRBD1. Germline CDR1 is SQVTM and CDR2 is ANQGSEA. The CDR3 totals 14 residues. The J segment lost 1 base and the V segment lost 8 bases, leaving 7 bases of the junction unmatched. DNA of the CDR3: TGCAGCCTTTGTGGGGACAGGAGCAATCAGCCCCAGCATTTT. This encodes CSLCGDRSNQPQHF.

This chain connects TRBV5-4 to TRBJ2-1; 7 bases map to TRBD1. J was trimmed by 1 base and V by 0 bases; bases with no gene match: 1. Germline loops: CDR1 SGHNT, CDR2 YYREEE (reference sequence). This CDR3 is 15 amino acids long. CDR3: CASSLVGQSYNEQFF. CDR3 nucleotide sequence: TGTGCCAGCAGCTTGGTGGGACAGTCCTACAATGAGCAGTTCTTC.

The rearrangement uses TRBV28 and TRBJ1-4; 7 positions match TRBD1. V gave up 9 bases and J gave up 9 bases; unmatched junction bases: 4. Per the germline V gene, CDR1 is MDHEN and CDR2 is SYDVKM. This CDR3 comprises 11 residues. CDR3 residues: CASKGGKKLFF. CDR3 coding DNA: TGTGCCAGTAAAGGGGGCAAAAAACTGTTTTTT.

V is TRBV28 and J is TRBJ1-5; 7 bases are shared with TRBD1. The CDR3 extends over 15 amino acids. V lost 6 bases and J lost 4; bases outside the gene matches: 9. Germline V gene data show CDR1 as MDHEN and CDR2 as SYDVKM. Here the CDR3 reads CASRSHRGGNQPQHF. The CDR3, as DNA: TGTGCCAGCAGGTCCCACAGGGGAGGTAATCAGCCCCAGCATTTT.

This clone was observed a handful of times. The V call is TRBV29-1, the J call TRBJ2-4; 12 bases are a match to TRBD2. Germline assignment: CDR1 SQVTM and CDR2 ANQGSEA. V gave up 3 bases and J gave up 5 bases; unmatched junction bases: 11. The CDR3 has 17 amino acids. The CDR3 protein is CSVDKTGASGRENIQYF. For the CDR3, the DNA is TGCAGCGTTGACAAAACGGGTGCTAGCGGGAGGGAAAACATTCAGTACTTC. Together with reference TRBV29-1 and TRBJ2-4, the CDR3 gives the full variable domain: SAVISQKPSRDICQRGTSLTIQCQVDSQVTMMFWYRQQPGQSLTLIATANQGSEATYESGFVIDKFPISRPNLTFSTLTVSNMSPEDSSIYLCSVDKTGASGRENIQYFGAGTRLSVL.

This clone showed up just once. The chain couples TRBV4-1 to TRBJ2-7; the D is unclear. The CDR3 contains 14 residues. The germline V gene has CDR1 MGHRA and CDR2 YSYEKL. The germline V and J ends were trimmed by 1 base and 3 bases, with 10 bases remaining between them. CDR3: CASSQGLFRYEQYF. In nucleotides, the CDR3 is TGCGCCAGCAGCCAAGGACTTTTCCGCTACGAGCAGTACTTC.

V and J are TRBV7-8 and TRBJ2-3; 7 positions agree with TRBD2. The CDR3 has 16 amino acids. The germline CDR1 and CDR2 sequences are SGHVS and FQNEAQ. V lost 1 base and J lost 3; bases outside the gene matches: 7. CDR3 sequence reads: CASSLVLAQPTDTQYF. In nucleotides, the CDR3 is TGTGCCAGCAGCTTAGTACTAGCGCAACCGACAGATACGCAGTATTTT.

The gene calls are TRBV27 and TRBJ2-3, with 7 positions matching TRBD2. V lost 6 bases, J lost 3 bases, and 6 bases stayed unmatched. The germline V gene has CDR1 MNHEY and CDR2 SMNVEV (reference sequence). The CDR3 is 14 residues long. In nucleotides, the CDR3 is TGTGCCAGCAGAAAAGCGGGATTAACAGATACGCAGTATTTT. It encodes CASRKAGLTDTQYF.

The V call is TRBV30, the J call TRBJ2-1; 13 bases line up with TRBD2. The CDR3 is made up of 15 amino acids. Germline trimming cut 3 bases from V and 5 bases from J; bases unmatched to any gene: 4. CDR1 and CDR2 (germline): GTSNPN, SVGIG (reference sequence). In DNA, the CDR3 is TGTGCCTGGAGCGACGGGACTAGCGGGAACAATGAGCAGTTCTTC. It codes for CAWSDGTSGNNEQFF.

The chain is built from TRBV9 and TRBJ2-5; 9 bases align to TRBD2. The CDR3 contains 14 residues. V shed 4 bases and J 3 bases; nucleotides not matched to a gene: 4. Looked up from germline, CDR1 is SGDLS and CDR2 is YYNGEE. CDR3 amino acids: CASSPRLAEETQYF. As DNA, the CDR3 is TGTGCCAGCAGCCCCCGACTAGCGGAAGAGACCCAGTACTTC.

The J gene is TRBJ2-7, the V gene TRBV5-1, with 8 bases matching TRBD1. From germline, CDR1 is SGHRS and CDR2 YFSETQ. The V gene end was trimmed by 3 bases and the J gene end by 5 bases; junction bases not matched to a gene: 7. The CDR3 is 14 amino acids. The CDR3 loop reads CASSYTGGTHEQYF. The CDR3 coding sequence is TGCGCCAGCAGCTATACAGGGGGGACGCACGAGCAGTACTTC.

This chain uses TRBV28 with TRBJ1-6, with TRBD1 matching 7 bases. CDR3 length: 15 amino acids. V lost 8 bases and J lost 0; bases outside the gene matches: 4. CDR1 MDHEN and CDR2 SYDVKM come from the germline V gene. CDR3 sequence (DNA): TGTGCCAGCGACAGGGACAGCTCCTATAATTCACCCCTCCACTTT. Translation gives CASDRDSSYNSPLHF.

This chain links TRBV25-1 with TRBJ2-2; D not resolved. Trimming cost V 6 bases and J 1 base, with 18 bases left between them. Germline-derived CDR1 and CDR2 are MGHDK and SYGVNS. This CDR3 contains 17 residues. CDR3 protein: CASSEARFSLNTGELFF. The CDR3 bases are TGTGCCAGCAGCGAAGCCCGGTTTAGCTTGAACACCGGGGAGCTGTTTTTT.

In its sample, this clone was seen a few times. The V call is TRBV28, the J call TRBJ2-7, with D maybe TRBD2 (5 bases). The CDR3 extends over 14 amino acids. Germline lookup yields CDR1 MDHEN and CDR2 SYDVKM. Deletions cut 3 bases from V and 2 bases from J, with 11 bases between. CDR3 sequence reads: CASSFSGKTYEQYF. CDR3 DNA sequence: TGTGCCAGCAGTTTCTCCGGGAAAACCTACGAGCAGTACTTC.

J is TRBJ1-5 and V is TRBV28; 9 bases line up with TRBD1. V shed 7 bases and J 5 bases; nucleotides not matched to a gene: 9. CDR1 is MDHEN and CDR2 is SYDVKM in the germline V gene. The CDR3 loop spans 15 amino acids. The CDR3 sequence: CASTMHRDRDQPQHF. CDR3 in DNA: TGTGCCAGCACCATGCACCGGGACAGGGATCAGCCCCAGCATTTT.

CDR3 residues: CASSQEVARGDQPQHF. Written as DNA, the CDR3 is TGCGCCAGCAGCCAAGAGGTCGCCAGGGGAGATCAGCCCCAGCATTTT. V is TRBV4-3 and J is TRBJ1-5; D possibly corresponds to TRBD1 (6 bases). CDR3 length equals 16 residues. The V end lost 0 bases, the J end lost 5 bases, and 14 bases lay between the germline ends. Germline V gene lookup returns CDR1 LGHNA and CDR2 YSLEER.

V gene TRBV18 combines with J gene TRBJ2-1, with TRBD2 matching 10 bases. Germline V gene lookup returns CDR1 KGHSH and CDR2 LQKENI. The CDR3 has 16 amino acids. The V segment lost 3 bases and the J segment 1 base; nucleotides outside the gene matches: 3. The CDR3, as DNA: TGTGCCAGCTCACCCCGGACTAGCGGTTCCTACAATGAGCAGTTCTTC. Amino acid sequence: CASSPRTSGSYNEQFF.

The CDR3 DNA reads as TGTGCCAGTAGCCCCTCGACGCGGGGTGGCTACACCTTC. This translates into CASSPSTRGGYTF. This rearrangement joins TRBV19 to TRBJ1-2; D uncertain. The CDR3 is made up of 13 amino acids. Trimming stripped 6 bases from V and 7 bases from J, with 15 bases between. Germline values: CDR1 LNHDA, CDR2 SQIVND (reference sequence).

V is TRBV28 and J is TRBJ1-4; a possible D gene is TRBD1 (6 bases). Trimming shortened V by 6 bases and J by 7 bases, and 18 bases separated the two germline ends. CDR1 is MDHEN and CDR2 is SYDVKM in the germline V gene. This CDR3 has 15 residues. CDR3 region: CASRAGASEGEKLFF. As DNA, the CDR3 is TGTGCCAGCAGGGCAGGGGCCTCCGAGGGTGAAAAACTGTTTTTT. Variable domain in full (rest from reference TRBV28 and TRBJ1-4): DVKVTQSSRYLVKRTGEKVFLECVQDMDHENMFWYRQDPGLGLRLIYFSYDVKMKEKGDIPEGYSVSREKKERFSLILESASTNQTSMYLCASRAGASEGEKLFFGSGTQLSVL.

The chain recombines TRBV15 with TRBJ2-1; tentative D call: TRBD2 (7 bases). Trimming stripped 5 bases from V and 5 bases from J, with 13 bases between. This CDR3 spans 14 amino acids. The germline gives CDR1 LNHNV, CDR2 YYDKDF (reference sequence). The CDR3: CATSGGGRNNEQFF. The DNA for the CDR3 is TGTGCCACCAGCGGCGGGGGCCGAAACAATGAGCAGTTCTTC.

The chain couples TRBV7-8 to TRBJ2-2; D is undetermined. The CDR3 runs 12 residues. Trimming cost V 4 bases and J 7 bases, with 7 bases left between them. Per the germline V gene, CDR1 is SGHVS and CDR2 is FQNEAQ. DNA of the CDR3: TGTGCCAGCAGCTCTGATAGCGGGGAGCTGTTTTTT. It encodes CASSSDSGELFF. The full variable domain, its missing parts supplied by reference TRBV7-8 and TRBJ2-2, is GAGVSQSPRYKVAKRGQDVALRCDPISGHVSLFWYQQALGQGPEFLTYFQNEAQLDKSGLPSDRFFAERPEGSVSTLKIQRTQQEDSAVYLCASSSDSGELFFGEGSRLTVL.

The rearrangement links TRBV11-2 to TRBJ1-4; 9 bases match TRBD1. Trimming removed 3 bases from V and 6 bases from J; junction bases left unmatched: 5. Germline V gene sequence: CDR1 SGHAT, CDR2 FQNNGV. CDR3 length equals 15 residues. DNA of the CDR3: TGTGCCAGCAGCTTGGGACAGGGAAAGGATGAAAAACTGTTTTTT. Its protein is CASSLGQGKDEKLFF.

V usage is TRBV3-1 (or the pseudogene TRBV3-2) and J usage is TRBJ2-1, with D perhaps matching TRBD2 (5 bases). The CDR3 has 15 residues. The germline V gene encodes CDR1 LGHDT and CDR2 YNNKEL (reference sequence). Trimming took off 2 bases at V and 7 bases at J, with 15 bases between the two ends. This CDR3 reads CASSQWIGGSNEQFF. The CDR3 coding sequence is TGTGCCAGCAGCCAATGGATTGGCGGGTCAAATGAGCAGTTCTTC.

V usage is TRBV10-3 and J usage is TRBJ1-4; the match to TRBD1 covers 9 bases. This CDR3 contains 13 residues. The V and J ends lost 6 bases and 7 bases, in that order; junction bases with no gene match: 3. Germline V lookup: CDR1 ENHRY, CDR2 SYGVKD. CDR3 nucleotide sequence: TGTGCCATCAGACAGGGGGCAGGTGAAAAACTGTTTTTT. Encoded protein: CAIRQGAGEKLFF.

V gene TRBV21-1 combines with J gene TRBJ1-6. TRBV21-1 is assigned pseudogene status. The CDR3 totals 13 residues. CDR3 protein: CASSKVAGSPLHF. DNA for the CDR3: TGTGCCAGCAGCAAAGTTGCGGGTTCACCCCTCCACTTT.

The genes are TRBV30 and TRBJ1-1; 7 bases match TRBD1. V trimming: 1 base; J trimming: 7 bases; junction bases outside the gene matches: 9. Per germline, CDR1 GTSNPN and CDR2 SVGIG (reference sequence). The CDR3 is 14 amino acids. The chain's CDR3 is CAWSDGDREFEAFF. In nucleotides, the CDR3 is TGTGCCTGGAGTGACGGTGACAGGGAATTTGAAGCTTTCTTT.